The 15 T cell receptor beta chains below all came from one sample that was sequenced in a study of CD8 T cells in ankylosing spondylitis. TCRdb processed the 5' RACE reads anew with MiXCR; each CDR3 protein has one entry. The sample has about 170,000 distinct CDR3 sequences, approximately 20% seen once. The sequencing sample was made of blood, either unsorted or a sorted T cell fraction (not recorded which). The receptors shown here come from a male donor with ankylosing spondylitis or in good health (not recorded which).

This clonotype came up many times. As DNA, the CDR3 is TGCGCCAGCAGCTCACAAGGGGGGGACTATGGCTACACCTTC. It translates to CASSSQGGDYGYTF. The gene calls are TRBV5-1 and TRBJ1-2, with D possibly TRBD1 on 6 matching bases. CDR3 length equals 14 residues. V lost 3 bases and J lost 3, with 12 bases in between. Germline CDR1 SGHRS, CDR2 YFSETQ.

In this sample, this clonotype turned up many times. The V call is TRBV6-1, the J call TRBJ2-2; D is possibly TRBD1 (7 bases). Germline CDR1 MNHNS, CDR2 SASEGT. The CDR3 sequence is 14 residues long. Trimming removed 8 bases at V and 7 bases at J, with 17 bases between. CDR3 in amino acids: CASSRQGGGGELFF. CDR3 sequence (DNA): TGTGCCAGCTCGAGGCAGGGGGGTGGCGGGGAGCTGTTTTTT.

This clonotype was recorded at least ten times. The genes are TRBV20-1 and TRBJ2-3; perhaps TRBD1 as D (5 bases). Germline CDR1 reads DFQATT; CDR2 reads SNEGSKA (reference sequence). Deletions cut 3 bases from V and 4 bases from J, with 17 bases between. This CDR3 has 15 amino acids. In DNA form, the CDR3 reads TGCAGTGCTAGGGCCAATTGGGGCTCGGCAGATACGCAGTATTTT. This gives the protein CSARANWGSADTQYF.

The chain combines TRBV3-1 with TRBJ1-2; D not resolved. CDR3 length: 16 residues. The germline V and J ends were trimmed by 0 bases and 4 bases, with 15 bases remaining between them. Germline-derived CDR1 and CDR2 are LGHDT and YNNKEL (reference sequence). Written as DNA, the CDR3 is TGTGCCAGCAGCCAAGATCGGATCAGTCCGGCCTATGGCTACACCTTC. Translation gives CASSQDRISPAYGYTF. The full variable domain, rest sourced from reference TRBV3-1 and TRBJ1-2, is DTAVSQTPKYLVTQMGNDKSIKCEQNLGHDTMYWYKQDSKKFLKIMFSYNNKELIINETVPNRFSPKSPDKAHLNLHINSLELGDSAVYFCASSQDRISPAYGYTFGSGTRLTVV.

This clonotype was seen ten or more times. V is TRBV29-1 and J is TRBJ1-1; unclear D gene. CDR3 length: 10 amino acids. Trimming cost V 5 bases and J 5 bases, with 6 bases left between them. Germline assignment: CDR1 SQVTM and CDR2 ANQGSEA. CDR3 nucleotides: TGCAGCGTTTTGGGGACTGAAGCTTTCTTT. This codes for CSVLGTEAFF.

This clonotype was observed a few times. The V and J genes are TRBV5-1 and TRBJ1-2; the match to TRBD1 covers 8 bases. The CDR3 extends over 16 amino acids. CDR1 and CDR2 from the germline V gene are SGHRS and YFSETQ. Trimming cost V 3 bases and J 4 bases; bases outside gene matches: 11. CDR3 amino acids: CASSSYGTGALYGYTF. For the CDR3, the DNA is TGCGCCAGCAGCTCATACGGGACAGGAGCACTCTATGGCTACACCTTC.

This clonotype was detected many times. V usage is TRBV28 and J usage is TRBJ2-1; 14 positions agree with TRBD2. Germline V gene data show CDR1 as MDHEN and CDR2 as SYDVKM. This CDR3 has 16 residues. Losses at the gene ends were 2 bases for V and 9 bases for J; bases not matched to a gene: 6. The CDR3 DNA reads TGTGCCAGCAGTTTAAAGGGACTAGCGGGAGAACGTGAGCAGTTCTTC. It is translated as CASSLKGLAGEREQFF.

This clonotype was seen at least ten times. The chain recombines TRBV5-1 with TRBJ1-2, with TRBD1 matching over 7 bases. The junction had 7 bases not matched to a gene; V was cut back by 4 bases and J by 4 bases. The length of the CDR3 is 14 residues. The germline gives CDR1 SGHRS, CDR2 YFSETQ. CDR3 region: CASSIQQGTYGYTF. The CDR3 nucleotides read TGCGCCAGCAGCATCCAACAGGGGACCTATGGCTACACCTTC.

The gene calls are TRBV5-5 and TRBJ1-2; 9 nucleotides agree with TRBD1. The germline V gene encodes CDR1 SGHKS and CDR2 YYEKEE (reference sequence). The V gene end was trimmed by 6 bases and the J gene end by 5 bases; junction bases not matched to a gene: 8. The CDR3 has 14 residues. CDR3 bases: TGTGCCAGCACCCGGACAGGGGCGGAATATGGCTACACCTTC. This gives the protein CASTRTGAEYGYTF.

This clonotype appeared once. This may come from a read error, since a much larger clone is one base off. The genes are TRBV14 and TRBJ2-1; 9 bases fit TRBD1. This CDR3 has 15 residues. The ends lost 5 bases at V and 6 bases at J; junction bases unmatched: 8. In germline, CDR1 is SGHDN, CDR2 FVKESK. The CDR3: CASSGDRAHCNEQFF. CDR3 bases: TGTGCCAGCAGCGGGGACAGGGCCCACTGCAATGAGCAGTTCTTC.

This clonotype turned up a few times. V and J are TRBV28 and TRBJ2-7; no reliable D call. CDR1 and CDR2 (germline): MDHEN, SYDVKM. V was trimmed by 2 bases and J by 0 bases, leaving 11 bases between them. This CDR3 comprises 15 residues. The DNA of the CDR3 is TGTGCCAGCAGTTTAGAACGGACGAGCTCCTACGAGCAGTACTTC. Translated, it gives CASSLERTSSYEQYF.

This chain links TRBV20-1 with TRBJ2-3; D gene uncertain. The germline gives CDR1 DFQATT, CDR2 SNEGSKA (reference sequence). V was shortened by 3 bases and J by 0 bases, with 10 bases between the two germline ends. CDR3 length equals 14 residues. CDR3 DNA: TGCAGTGCTAGTGTGGGCAGGAGCACAGATACGCAGTATTTT. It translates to CSASVGRSTDTQYF.

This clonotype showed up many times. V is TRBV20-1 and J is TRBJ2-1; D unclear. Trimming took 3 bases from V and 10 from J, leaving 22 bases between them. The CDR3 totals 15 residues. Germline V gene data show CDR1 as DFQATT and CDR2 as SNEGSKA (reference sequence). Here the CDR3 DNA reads TGCAGTGCTAGCCTGACTGGAGCTAGAAGAAACGAGCAGTTCTTC. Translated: CSASLTGARRNEQFF.

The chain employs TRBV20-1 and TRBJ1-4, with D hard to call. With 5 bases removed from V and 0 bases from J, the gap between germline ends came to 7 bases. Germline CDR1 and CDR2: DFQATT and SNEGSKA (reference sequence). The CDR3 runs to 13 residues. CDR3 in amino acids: CSASETTNEKLFF. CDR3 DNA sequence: TGCAGTGCTTCGGAGACAACTAATGAAAAACTGTTTTTT.

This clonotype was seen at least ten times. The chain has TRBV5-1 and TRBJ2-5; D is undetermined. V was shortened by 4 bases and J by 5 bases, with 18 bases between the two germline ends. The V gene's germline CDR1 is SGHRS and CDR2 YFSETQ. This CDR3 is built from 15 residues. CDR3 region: CASSPANADGETQYF. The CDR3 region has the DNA TGCGCCAGCAGCCCAGCGAACGCGGACGGGGAGACCCAGTACTTC.